This TCR beta chain was found in a study of T-cell reconstitution after alpha-beta-depleted transplantation in children. General study results and limits: The study reportedly traced alpha-beta T cells about two months after transplant to several hundred expanded graft clones.

Using unique molecular identifiers, the investigators prepared the TCRbeta library. TCRdb passed the PCR reads through MiXCR, listing each CDR3 protein once. Of hundreds of thousands of distinct CDR3 sequences listed, over 10% were seen once; the top ten hold about 0.79%. This clonotype was counted many times. What it recognizes is unknown. The material sequenced was PBMCs, taken before TCRalphabeta/CD19-depleted stem cell transplant. The sequence was obtained from a girl aged 2-10 years with congenital amegakaryocytic thrombocytopenia, due to receive a stem cell transplant.

This CDR3 reads CAISESLEKLFF. The CDR3 coding sequence is TGTGCCATCAGTGAGTCATTAGAAAAACTGTTTTTT. This chain uses TRBV10-3 with TRBJ1-4; no definite D call. The CDR3 totals 12 residues. Trimming left V 0 bases short and J 8 bases short, with 4 bases between. The germline gives CDR1 ENHRY, CDR2 SYGVKD.